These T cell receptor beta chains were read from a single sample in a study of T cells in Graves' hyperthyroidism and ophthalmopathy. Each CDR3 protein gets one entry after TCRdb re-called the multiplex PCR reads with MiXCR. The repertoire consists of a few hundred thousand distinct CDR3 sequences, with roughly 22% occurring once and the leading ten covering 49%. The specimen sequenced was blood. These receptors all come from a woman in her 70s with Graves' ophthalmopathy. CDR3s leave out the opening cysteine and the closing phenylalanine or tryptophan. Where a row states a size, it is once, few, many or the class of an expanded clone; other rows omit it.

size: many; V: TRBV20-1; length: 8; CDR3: SASTDTQY
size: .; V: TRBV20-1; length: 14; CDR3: SARGQGVRAKNIQY
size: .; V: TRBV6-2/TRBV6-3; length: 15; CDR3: ASSTLSRGRAMDTQY
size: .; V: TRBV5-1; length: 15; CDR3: ASSSGSGSVNTGELF
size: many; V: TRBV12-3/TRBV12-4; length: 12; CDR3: ASLLAGGYNEQF
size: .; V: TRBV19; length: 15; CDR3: ASSIDFVGTGPYEQY
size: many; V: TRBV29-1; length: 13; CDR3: SVEDGLAASYEQY
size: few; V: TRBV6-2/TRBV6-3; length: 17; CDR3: ASSYALVTSGRDTYEQY
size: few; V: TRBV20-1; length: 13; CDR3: SAETIIRGNTEAF
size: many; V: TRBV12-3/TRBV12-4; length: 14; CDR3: ASSPPGRLRNTEAF
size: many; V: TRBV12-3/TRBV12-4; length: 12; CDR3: ASSTRTSSGTQY
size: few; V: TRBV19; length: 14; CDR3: ASSITGGKGNQPQH
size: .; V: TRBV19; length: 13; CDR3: ASSIVTAANSPLH
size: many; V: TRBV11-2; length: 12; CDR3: ASSLAWTARGYT
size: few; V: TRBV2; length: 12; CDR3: ASTETTETGGYT
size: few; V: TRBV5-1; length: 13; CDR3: ASSLAVAGGLQQY
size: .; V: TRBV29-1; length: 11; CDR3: SVGGEGWTEAF
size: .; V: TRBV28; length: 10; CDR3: ASSGQGDGYT
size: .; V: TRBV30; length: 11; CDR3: AWSGQSGYEQY
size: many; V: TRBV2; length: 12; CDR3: ASGPPLGADTQY
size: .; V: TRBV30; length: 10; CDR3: ALAGASNEQF
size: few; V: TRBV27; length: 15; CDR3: ASSLSGLAGAPDTQY
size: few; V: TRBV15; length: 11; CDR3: ATSRDNSRPLH
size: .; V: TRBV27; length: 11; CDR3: ASSFNYGDTQY
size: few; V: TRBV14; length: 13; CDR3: ASSQGGQRTDTQY
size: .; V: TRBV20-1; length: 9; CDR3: SAPLGTEAF
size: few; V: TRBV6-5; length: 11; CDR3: ASSYSTSSEQY
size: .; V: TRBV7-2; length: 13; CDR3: ASSFGTLSNQPQH